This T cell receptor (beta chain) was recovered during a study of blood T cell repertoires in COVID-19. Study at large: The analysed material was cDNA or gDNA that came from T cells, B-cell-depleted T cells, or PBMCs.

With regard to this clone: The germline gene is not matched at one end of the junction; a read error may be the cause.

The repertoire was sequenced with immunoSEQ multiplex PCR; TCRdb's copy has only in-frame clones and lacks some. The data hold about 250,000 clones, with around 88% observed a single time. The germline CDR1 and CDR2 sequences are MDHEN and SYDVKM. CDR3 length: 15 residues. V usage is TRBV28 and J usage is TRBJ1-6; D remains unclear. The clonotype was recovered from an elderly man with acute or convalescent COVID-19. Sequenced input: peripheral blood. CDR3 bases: TGTGCCAGCAGTGGAGGAGCTTCCAATAACTCACCCCTCCACTTT. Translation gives CASSGGASNNSPLHF.